One sample yielded the 15 T cell receptor beta chains listed below, sequenced in a study of cytomegalovirus exposure and HLA in healthy donors. PCR used 60 Vbeta primers and 13 Jbeta primers. Produced via immunoSEQ multiplex PCR; TCRdb's table is partial and in-frame only. The table lists roughly 100,000 clones, around three quarters of them singletons. Sequenced sample: PBMCs. The receptors originated from a man between 35 and 55 years old in good health and CMV-seronegative.

The chain employs TRBV7-2 and TRBJ2-7, with D unresolved. Per germline, CDR1 SGHTA and CDR2 FQGNSA. The germline V and J ends were trimmed by 4 bases and 0 bases, with 4 bases remaining between them. The CDR3 has 12 residues. In nucleotides, the CDR3 is TGTGCCAGCAGCTCCTACTCCTACGAGCAGTACTTC. It specifies CASSSYSYEQYF. Full variable domain (missing parts from reference TRBV7-2 and TRBJ2-7): GAGVSQSPSNKVTEKGKDVELRCDPISGHTALYWYRQSLGQGLEFLIYFQGNSAPDKSGLPSDRFSAERTGGSVSTLTIQRTQQEDSAVYLCASSSYSYEQYFGPGTRLTVT.

The chain combines TRBV11-2 with TRBJ2-6, with 12 bases fitting TRBD1. Looked up from germline, CDR1 is SGHAT and CDR2 is FQNNGV. This CDR3 has 18 residues. Trimming at V came to 2 bases and at J to 4 bases, leaving 6 bases not matched to a gene. The CDR3 DNA follows: TGTGCCAGCAGCTTATGGGGACAGGGGGCCAGGGGGGCCAACGTCCTGACTTTC. It is translated as CASSLWGQGARGANVLTF. The full variable domain, its missing parts supplied by reference TRBV11-2 and TRBJ2-6, is EAGVAQSPRYKIIEKRQSVAFWCNPISGHATLYWYQQILGQGPKLLIQFQNNGVVDDSQLPKDRFSAERLKGVDSTLKIQPAKLEDSAVYLCASSLWGQGARGANVLTFGAGSRLTVL.

V is TRBV4-3 and J is TRBJ2-1; maybe TRBD2 (5 bases). Between the trimmed V and J ends, which lost 0 bases and 7 bases, there was a span of 10 bases. Germline CDR1 is LGHNA and CDR2 is YSLEER. CDR3 length equals 14 residues. CDR3 region: CASSQDPGVNEQFF. The CDR3, as DNA: TGCGCCAGCAGCCAAGATCCCGGGGTGAATGAGCAGTTCTTC.

This chain uses TRBV7-3 with TRBJ2-3; no firm D call. Deletions cut 1 base from V and 0 bases from J, with 8 bases between. The CDR3 is 15 amino acids. CDR1 SGHTA and CDR2 FQGTGA come from the germline V gene. CDR3 DNA: TGTGCCAGCAGCTTAATGGGCCGGAGCACAGATACGCAGTATTTT. Translated, it gives CASSLMGRSTDTQYF.

In this sample, this clone turned up a few times. This chain uses TRBV6-8 with TRBJ2-1; maybe TRBD1 (6 bases). Trimming removed 6 bases from V and 0 bases from J, with 18 bases in between. CDR1 MNHGY and CDR2 SAAAGT come from the germline V gene. The CDR3 consists of 17 residues. CDR3 residues: CASRTPGQPLSYNEQFF. The CDR3 region has the DNA TGTGCCAGCAGGACCCCAGGACAGCCTCTCTCCTACAATGAGCAGTTCTTC.

This clone was observed once. The chain recombines TRBV19 with TRBJ2-2, with D unresolved. V lost 1 base and J 2 bases, leaving 11 bases between the germline ends. Germline V gene data show CDR1 as LNHDA and CDR2 as SQIVND (reference sequence). This CDR3 has 16 amino acids. CDR3 loop: CASSIGGQKNTGELFF. In nucleotides, the CDR3 is TGTGCCAGTAGTATAGGTGGCCAGAAAAACACCGGGGAGCTGTTTTTT.

This clone showed up just a few times. The chain combines TRBV6-4 with TRBJ2-3; 7 positions match TRBD2. From germline, CDR1 is MRHNA and CDR2 SNTAGT. J gave up 4 bases and V 8 bases, and 12 bases lay outside the gene matches. CDR3 length equals 15 residues. The CDR3 coding sequence is TGTGCCAGCGGAGGAAGGACGGGAGGCGCAGATACGCAGTATTTT. Translated: CASGGRTGGADTQYF.

V usage is TRBV7-9 and J usage is TRBJ2-2, with TRBD1 matching 7 bases. The V gene end was trimmed by 5 bases and the J gene end by 4 bases; junction bases not matched to a gene: 4. CDR3 size: 14 residues. The germline gives CDR1 SEHNR, CDR2 FQNEAQ (reference sequence). The CDR3 sequence is CASSDSGGTGELFF. Written as DNA, the CDR3 is TGTGCCAGCAGCGACTCAGGGGGCACCGGGGAGCTGTTTTTT.

This chain joins TRBV14 and TRBJ2-7; TRBD1 might be the D (5 bases). V lost 1 base and J 3 bases, leaving 10 bases between the germline ends. CDR1 is SGHDN and CDR2 is FVKESK in the germline V gene. There are 14 residues in the CDR3. DNA of the CDR3: TGTGCCAGCAGCCAAGGGGTTAGGGGCTACGAGCAGTACTTC. It specifies CASSQGVRGYEQYF.

Worth noting for this clone: One end of the junction fails to match germline, which may point to a read error. This rearrangement joins TRBV7-9 to TRBJ2-1, with a tentative D call TRBD2 (6 bases). Germline V gene lookup returns CDR1 SEHNR and CDR2 FQNEAQ (reference sequence). The CDR3 length is 16 residues. CDR3 sequence reads: CSSSVSAGPINNEQFF. Here the CDR3 DNA reads TGTTCCAGCAGCGTATCCGCGGGACCAATAAACAATGAGCAGTTCTTC.

The table lists this clone with a few counts. J is TRBJ1-4 and V is TRBV7-2, with TRBD1 matching 10 bases. CDR3 length: 16 amino acids. CDR1 and CDR2 from the germline V gene are SGHTA and FQGNSA. The V and J ends lost 5 bases and 3 bases, in that order; junction bases with no gene match: 6. CDR3 loop: CASSGGTGVANEKLFF. The CDR3 DNA follows: TGTGCCAGCAGCGGTGGGACAGGGGTGGCTAATGAAAAACTGTTTTTT.

This chain uses TRBV5-6 with TRBJ1-1, with D tentatively TRBD1 (5 bases). Trimming left V 0 bases short and J 4 bases short, with 16 bases between. CDR3 length: 16 amino acids. The germline CDR1 and CDR2 sequences are SGHDT and YYEEEE. The CDR3 here is CASSLAFTGGRTEAFF. The CDR3 region has the DNA TGTGCCAGCAGCTTGGCTTTTACAGGTGGTCGCACTGAAGCTTTCTTT.

The chain recombines TRBV2 with TRBJ2-5, with 11 bases identical to TRBD2. The better agreement between TRBJ2-7 and the DNA end casts doubt on the J call. Germline loops: CDR1 SNHLY, CDR2 FYNNEI. CDR3 length: 18 amino acids. CDR3 protein: CASSEAWTGLAASYEQYF. DNA of the CDR3: TGTGCCAGCAGTGAAGCCTGGACGGGACTAGCGGCTTCCTACGAGCAGTACTTC.

This clone was picked up one time. This chain links TRBV7-2 with TRBJ2-7; 9 bases are shared with TRBD2. Germline CDR1 and CDR2: SGHTA and FQGNSA. The CDR3 is made up of 15 amino acids. The V segment lost 4 bases and the J segment 7 bases; nucleotides outside the gene matches: 11. CDR3 nucleotides: TGTGCCAGCAGCTGGGCTAGCGGGAAAATGGGTGAGCAGTACTTC. Its protein is CASSWASGKMGEQYF.

The V and J genes are TRBV9 and TRBJ2-7, with 14 bases fitting TRBD2. Germline assignment: CDR1 SGDLS and CDR2 YYNGEE. The CDR3 is 17 amino acids. J lost 5 bases, V lost 3 bases, and 10 bases had no gene match. This CDR3 reads CASSATGTSGGGNEQYF. In DNA form, the CDR3 reads TGTGCCAGCAGCGCAACCGGGACTAGCGGGGGCGGGAACGAGCAGTACTTC.